One and the same sample provided the 8 T cell receptor beta chains below, sequenced in a study of blood T cell repertoires in COVID-19 (dated by TCRdb to the early 2020s). Library preparation used the immunoSEQ multiplex PCR assay. As stored in TCRdb, this immuneACCESS dataset retains in-frame rearrangements with V and J assigned. A fraction of the clones does not appear; measured against another copy, unresolved V genes explain less than half of the discrepancy, and the remainder lacks a known reason. A total of more than 300,000 clones appear in this sample, around 88% of them only once. Around 1.5% of the sample is in the top ten clones. Sequences were obtained from peripheral blood. These receptor sequences come from a woman aged 50 to 60 with acute or convalescent COVID-19.

V usage is TRBV28 and J usage is TRBJ2-7, with TRBD1 identical over 8 bases. The J segment lost 2 bases and the V segment lost 6 bases, leaving 6 bases of the junction unmatched. The germline V gene encodes CDR1 MDHEN and CDR2 SYDVKM. This CDR3 has 14 residues. DNA of the CDR3: TGTGCCAGCAGCTTAACAGGGGGAGCCTACGAGCAGTACTTC. Residues: CASSLTGGAYEQYF. The entire variable domain, with the rest obtained from reference TRBV28 and TRBJ2-7, is as follows: DVKVTQSSRYLVKRTGEKVFLECVQDMDHENMFWYRQDPGLGLRLIYFSYDVKMKEKGDIPEGYSVSREKKERFSLILESASTNQTSMYLCASSLTGGAYEQYFGPGTRLTVT.

This rearrangement joins TRBV10-3 to TRBJ2-1, with D possibly TRBD2 on 5 matching bases. CDR3 length equals 14 residues. The V gene lost 4 bases and the J gene lost 5 bases, with 12 bases spanning the gap. Germline V lookup: CDR1 ENHRY, CDR2 SYGVKD. The CDR3 sequence is CAISARAGDNEQFF. In DNA, the CDR3 is TGTGCCATCAGTGCTCGGGCGGGTGACAATGAGCAGTTCTTC.

On this clone: Within the sample, other DNA sequences also encode this same CDR3. The chain uses TRBV20-1 and TRBJ2-7; 7 bases are shared with TRBD1. This CDR3 is 11 amino acids long. The junction had 1 base not matched to a gene; V was cut back by 5 bases and J by 3 bases. Germline CDR1 DFQATT, CDR2 SNEGSKA (reference sequence). CDR3 DNA sequence: TGCAGTGCTCGGGACAGCTACGAGCAGTACTTC. Translating gives CSARDSYEQYF.

The CDR3 DNA follows: TGTGCCAGCAGCTTGCAGGGGAGAGATACGCAGTATTTT. Amino acids: CASSLQGRDTQYF. The rearrangement uses TRBV7-9 and TRBJ2-3, with a possible D match to TRBD1 (6 bases). Germline assignment: CDR1 SEHNR and CDR2 FQNEAQ (reference sequence). The CDR3 has 13 amino acids. Trimming stripped 3 bases from V and 5 bases from J, with 9 bases between.

The rearrangement joins TRBV28 to TRBJ2-1, with 14 bases lining up with TRBD2. V lost 8 bases and J lost 11; bases outside the gene matches: 8. Germline-derived CDR1 and CDR2 are MDHEN and SYDVKM. The CDR3 sequence is 14 residues long. The CDR3: CASLPGTSGGQQFF. As DNA, the CDR3 is TGTGCCAGCCTGCCAGGGACTAGCGGGGGCCAGCAGTTCTTC. Filled out from reference TRBV28 and TRBJ2-1, the complete variable domain reads DVKVTQSSRYLVKRTGEKVFLECVQDMDHENMFWYRQDPGLGLRLIYFSYDVKMKEKGDIPEGYSVSREKKERFSLILESASTNQTSMYLCASLPGTSGGQQFFGPGTRLTVL.

This chain links TRBV11-2 with TRBJ2-3; tentative D call: TRBD2 (5 bases). The V gene lost 5 bases and the J gene lost 0 bases, with 18 bases spanning the gap. Germline CDR1 SGHAT, CDR2 FQNNGV. This CDR3 is 17 amino acids long. The CDR3 bases are TGTGCCAGCAGCCCACCGGGGAGAAGTACGAGCACAGATACGCAGTATTTT. This gives the protein CASSPPGRSTSTDTQYF.

The V and J genes are TRBV7-2 and TRBJ2-7, with D maybe TRBD1 (6 bases). Trimming removed 2 bases from V and 4 bases from J, with 12 bases in between. The CDR3 sequence is 14 residues long. Germline CDR1 is SGHTA and CDR2 is FQGNSA. In DNA form, the CDR3 reads TGTGCCAGCAGCTTACTAACCGGGACATACGAGCAGTACTTC. Translating gives CASSLLTGTYEQYF.

V usage is TRBV28 and J usage is TRBJ1-2; perhaps TRBD1 as D (6 bases). CDR1 and CDR2 (germline): MDHEN, SYDVKM. There are 12 residues in the CDR3. The ends were cut back, 2 bases at V and 5 bases at J, with 6 bases in the middle. CDR3 in DNA: TGTGCCAGCAGTTTAGGACAGTATGGCTACACCTTC. The encoded protein is CASSLGQYGYTF.